This TCR beta chain was sequenced in a study of CD8 T cells in ankylosing spondylitis. The authors made TCR beta libraries by quantitative 5'-RACE with molecular barcodes. TCRdb used MiXCR to reprocess the 5' RACE reads, holding one entry per CDR3 protein. The data show fewer than 550,000 distinct CDR3 sequences, approximately 5% seen once. Trimming cost V 1 base and J 3 bases, with 7 bases left between them. The CDR3 is 14 amino acids. The germline V gene encodes CDR1 SGHTA and CDR2 FQGNSA. Study outcomes and limitations: Before this, some motif variants had been reported in reactive arthritis synovial fluid and blood. Ankylosing spondylitis blood appeared to carry a characteristic TCR beta motif of roughly 8 highly homologous variants. Matched ankylosing spondylitis synovial fluid reportedly showed significant enrichment of disease-linked clones.

This clonotype was found many times. The antigen remains undetermined. The chain joins TRBV7-2 to TRBJ1-5; D unclear. This clonotype was sampled from a male donor with ankylosing spondylitis. Sequences were obtained from blood, either unsorted or a sorted T cell fraction (not recorded which). CDR3 DNA: TGTGCCAGCAGCTTAGATCCTGTCAATCAGCCCCAGCATTTT. Protein sequence: CASSLDPVNQPQHF.